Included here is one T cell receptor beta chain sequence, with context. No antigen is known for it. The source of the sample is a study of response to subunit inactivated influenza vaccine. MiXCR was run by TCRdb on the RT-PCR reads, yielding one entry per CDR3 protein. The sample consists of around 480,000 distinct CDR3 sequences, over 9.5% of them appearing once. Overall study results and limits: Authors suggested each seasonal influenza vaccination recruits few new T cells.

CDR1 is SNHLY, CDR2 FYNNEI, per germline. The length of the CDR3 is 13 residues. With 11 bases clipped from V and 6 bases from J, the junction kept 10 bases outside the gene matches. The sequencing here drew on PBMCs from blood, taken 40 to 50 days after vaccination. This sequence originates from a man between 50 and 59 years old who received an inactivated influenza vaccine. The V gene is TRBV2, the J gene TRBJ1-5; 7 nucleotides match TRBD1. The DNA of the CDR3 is TGTGCCTCCAGAGACAGGGAGGGTCAGCCCCAGCATTTT. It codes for CASRDREGQPQHF.